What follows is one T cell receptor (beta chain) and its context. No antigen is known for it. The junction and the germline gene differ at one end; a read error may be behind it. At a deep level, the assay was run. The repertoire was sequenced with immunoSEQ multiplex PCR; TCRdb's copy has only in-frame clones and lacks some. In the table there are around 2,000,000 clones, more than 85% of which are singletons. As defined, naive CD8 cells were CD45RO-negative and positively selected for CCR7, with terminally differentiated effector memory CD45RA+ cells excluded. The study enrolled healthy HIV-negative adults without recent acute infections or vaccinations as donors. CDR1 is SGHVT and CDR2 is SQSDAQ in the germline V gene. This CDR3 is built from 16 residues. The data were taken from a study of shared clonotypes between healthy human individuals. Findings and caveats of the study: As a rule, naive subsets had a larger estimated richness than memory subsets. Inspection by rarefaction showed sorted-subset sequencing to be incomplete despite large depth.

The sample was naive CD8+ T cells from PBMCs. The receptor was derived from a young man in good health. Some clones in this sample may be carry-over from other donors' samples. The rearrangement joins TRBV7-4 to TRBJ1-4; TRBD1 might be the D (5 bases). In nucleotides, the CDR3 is TGTGCCAGCAGCCCAGAGCGACAGAAGACGGATGACAAACTGTTTTTT. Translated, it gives CASSPERQKTDDKLFF. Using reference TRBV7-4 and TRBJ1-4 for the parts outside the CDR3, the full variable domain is GAGVSQSPRYKVAKRGRDVALRCDSISGHVTLYWYRQTLGQGSEVLTYSQSDAQRDKSGRPSGRFSAERPERSVSTLKIQRTEQGDSAVYLCASSPERQKTDDKLFFGSGTQLSVL.